This TCR beta chain emerged from a study of cytomegalovirus exposure and HLA in healthy donors. This clone came up once. The antigen remains undetermined. 60 Vbeta and 13 Jbeta primers were used in PCR. The protocol was immunoSEQ multiplex PCR, while the TCRdb copy is restricted to in-frame clones and leaves out a portion. The sample has about 170,000 clones, around 80% seen once. Whole-study results and caveats: According to the study, roughly 160 TCR beta chains were cytomegalovirus-associated.

The donors (healthy individuals) were bone marrow donors. Germline CDR1 reads SGHDT; CDR2 reads YYEEEE. The ends lost 4 bases at V and 1 base at J; junction bases unmatched: 5. This CDR3 region has 15 residues. The TCR originated in a female donor in good health and CMV-seronegative. The rearrangement joins TRBV5-6 to TRBJ2-3; 8 nucleotides agree with TRBD2. The sample comprised PBMCs. The CDR3 nucleotides read TGTGCCAGCAGCCTGCCGGGACTAGGCACAGATACGCAGTATTTT. It specifies CASSLPGLGTDTQYF. Complete variable domain (other parts from reference TRBV5-6 and TRBJ2-3): DAGVTQSPTHLIKTRGQQVTLRCSPKSGHDTVSWYQQALGQGPQFIFQYYEEEERQRGNFPDRFSGHQFPNYSSELNVNALLLGDSALYLCASSLPGLGTDTQYFGPGTRLTVL.